These 11 T cell receptor beta chains originate from one sample sequenced in a study of CD8+CD57+ T cells in acquired aplastic anemia. Genomic DNA templated the TCR beta VDJ and CDR3 profiling. TCRdb analysed the reads with MiXCR anew, one entry per CDR3 protein. The repertoire includes around 170,000 distinct CDR3 sequences, around half of them detected once, and around 9.7% sits in the top ten. CD8+CD57+ cell expansion, shown by flow cytometry, had occurred in the patients selected for sequencing. The sequenced sample was sorted CD4+, CD8+, or CD8+CD57+ T cells (not recorded which) from PBMCs. These receptor sequences come from a human donor with aplastic anemia.

The chain is built from TRBV7-3 and TRBJ2-7, with 7 bases matching TRBD1. From germline, CDR1 is SGHTA and CDR2 FQGTGA. V was pared by 2 bases and J by 4 bases, with 8 bases of the junction left unmatched. This CDR3 region has 15 residues. Here the CDR3 reads CASSLVGDSSYEQYF. CDR3 DNA sequence: TGTGCCAGCAGCTTAGTAGGGGACAGTTCATACGAGCAGTACTTC.

The chain carries TRBV7-9 and TRBJ1-2; D is perhaps TRBD1 (5 bases). Trimming removed 3 bases from V and 9 bases from J, with 8 bases in between. The CDR3 loop spans 11 amino acids. CDR1 is SEHNR, CDR2 FQNEAQ, per germline (reference sequence). The CDR3 DNA is TGTGCCAGCAGCTTGGGGCGAAGCTACACCTTC. Amino acid sequence: CASSLGRSYTF.

The chain employs TRBV5-4 and TRBJ2-3; possible D gene TRBD1, 6 bases. The CDR3 is 16 residues long. V lost 2 bases, J lost 0 bases, and 13 bases lay in between. The germline CDR1 and CDR2 sequences are SGHNT and YYREEE (reference sequence). The CDR3 sequence: CASSFSPDRSTDTQYF. In DNA form, the CDR3 reads TGTGCCAGCAGCTTCAGTCCGGACAGAAGCACAGATACGCAGTATTTT.

The rearrangement joins TRBV6-5 to TRBJ2-7, with 10 positions matching TRBD1. This CDR3 contains 14 residues. CDR1 and CDR2 from the germline V gene are MNHEY and SVGAGI. J gave up 7 bases and V 2 bases, and 5 bases lay outside the gene matches. The CDR3: CASSYDRGPWEQYF. For the CDR3, the DNA is TGTGCCAGCAGTTACGACAGGGGGCCCTGGGAGCAGTACTTC.

This rearrangement joins TRBV11-1 to TRBJ2-5; 15 positions match TRBD2. In germline, CDR1 is SGHAT, CDR2 FQDESV (reference sequence). The CDR3 runs to 17 residues. The V gene end was trimmed by 5 bases and the J gene end by 1 base; junction bases not matched to a gene: 5. The chain's CDR3 is CASSPGGLAGGQETQYF. CDR3 coding DNA: TGTGCCAGCAGCCCGGGGGGACTAGCGGGGGGCCAAGAGACCCAGTACTTC. Supplemented by reference TRBV11-1 and TRBJ2-5, the full variable domain reads EAEVAQSPRYKITEKSQAVAFWCDPISGHATLYWYRQILGQGPELLVQFQDESVVDDSQLPKDRFSAERLKGVDSTLKIQPAELGDSAMYLCASSPGGLAGGQETQYFGPGTRLLVL.

Note on this clonotype: Given the absence of the conserved phenylalanine or tryptophan at the CDR3 end, a read error is likely. The rearrangement uses TRBV10-3 and TRBJ1-1; maybe TRBD1 (6 bases). The CDR3 covers 12 residues. V gave up 6 bases and J gave up 8 bases, with 13 bases separating them. Germline-derived CDR1 and CDR2 are ENHRY and SYGVKD. The CDR3 DNA is TGTGCCATCAGGAAAGCCGGACAGGAAGCTTTCCTT. Protein sequence: CAIRKAGQEAFL.

The rearrangement uses TRBV7-9 and TRBJ2-2; D is unclear. The CDR3 has 14 amino acids. V was trimmed by 5 bases and J by 3 bases, leaving 10 bases between them. CDR1 and CDR2 from the germline V gene are SEHNR and FQNEAQ (reference sequence). The CDR3 DNA reads TGTGCCAGCAGCCCAGCCCAAGACACCGGGGAGCTGTTTTTT. Protein sequence: CASSPAQDTGELFF.

This clonotype has at least ten counts. The chain couples TRBV5-5 to TRBJ2-3, with D maybe TRBD1 (6 bases). The germline V and J ends were trimmed by 4 bases and 1 base, with 13 bases remaining between them. CDR1 and CDR2 (germline): SGHKS, YYEKEE (reference sequence). The CDR3 length is 15 residues. CDR3 protein: CASSLVGARTDTQYF. The CDR3 region has the DNA TGTGCCAGCAGCCTGGTGGGGGCCCGCACAGATACGCAGTATTTT. Filled out from reference TRBV5-5 and TRBJ2-3, the complete variable domain reads DAGVTQSPTHLIKTRGQQVTLRCSPISGHKSVSWYQQVLGQGPQFIFQYYEKEERGRGNFPDRFSARQFPNYSSELNVNALLLGDSALYLCASSLVGARTDTQYFGPGTRLTVL.

This clonotype was detected ten times or more. The genes are TRBV11-1 and TRBJ2-1; 15 bases fit TRBD2. CDR1 and CDR2 (germline): SGHAT, FQDESV (reference sequence). The CDR3 consists of 16 residues. Losses at the gene ends were 5 bases for V and 7 bases for J; bases not matched to a gene: 6. The CDR3 DNA is TGTGCCAGCAGCAACGGTGGGACTAGCGGGAGGAATGAGCAGTTCTTC. Translation: CASSNGGTSGRNEQFF.

The chain carries TRBV19 and TRBJ2-1; D may be TRBD1 (5 bases). The CDR3 totals 13 residues. Germline CDR1 LNHDA, CDR2 SQIVND (reference sequence). V was trimmed by 5 bases and J by 5 bases, leaving 10 bases between them. The CDR3 protein is CASSWSGNNEQFF. The DNA of the CDR3 is TGTGCCAGTAGTTGGTCAGGGAACAATGAGCAGTTCTTC.

The chain carries TRBV6-2 or TRBV6-3 and TRBJ2-7; weak D call: TRBD2 (6 bases). The CDR3 has 14 amino acids. CDR1 and CDR2 from the germline V gene are MNHEY and SVGEGT. Trimming left V 5 bases short and J 6 bases short, with 17 bases between. CDR3 bases: TGTGCCAGCAGTCCCCGACGGTTGGGACTCGAGCAGTACTTC. The encoded protein is CASSPRRLGLEQYF.